This T cell receptor beta chain came from a study of early T cells in non-severe SARS-CoV-2 infection. One entry per CDR3 protein results from TCRdb running MiXCR on the 5' RACE reads. The table lists approximately 60,000 distinct CDR3 sequences, 10% to 15% of them singletons. There are 15 residues in the CDR3. V lost 2 bases to trimming and J lost 0 bases, with 10 bases between them. The V gene's germline CDR1 is SGHRS and CDR2 YFSETQ. This sequence originates from an adult who was a healthcare worker with PCR-confirmed SARS-CoV-2 infection or an uninfected control (not recorded which). V is TRBV5-1 and J is TRBJ2-3, with a weak D call TRBD2 (6 bases). The source material was whole blood. CDR3 amino acids: CASSFRGTSTDTQYF. The CDR3 bases are TGCGCCAGCAGCTTCCGGGGGACTAGCACAGATACGCAGTATTTT.